The TCR beta chain described here comes from a study of CD4+ T cells in melanoma. Study-wide results and caveats: CD8+ T cell, macrophage and B cell function reportedly correlated with neoantigen-specific CD4+ T cells.

V was cut by 1 base and J by 3 bases, with 11 bases left in between. This CDR3 region has 14 residues. Per germline, CDR1 SGDLS and CDR2 YYNGEE. Profiled with immunoSEQ multiplex PCR; TCRdb holds only in-frame clones, not every one. The table has approximately 7,000 clones, about three fifths seen once; the top ten hold approximately 23%. In regard to this clone: What it recognizes is unknown.

This receptor was taken from a human donor with melanoma. J is TRBJ2-7 and V is TRBV9; D possibly corresponds to TRBD1 (6 bases). Sequencing was done on a sample of cells from a culture (not recorded whether cultured in vitro). CDR3 nucleotides: TGTGCCAGCAGCGTACCGGGACATAGCTACGAGCAGTACTTC. It is translated as CASSVPGHSYEQYF.